The clone carrying this T cell receptor (beta chain) came up once. V shed 5 bases and J 6 bases; nucleotides not matched to a gene: 10. Germline V lookup: CDR1 MNHEY, CDR2 SVGEGT. This CDR3 is built from 14 residues. In the study's own analysis: Estimation of nucleated cell counts relied on the amplification of reference gene primers. Sequencing was performed with immunoSEQ multiplex PCR; in TCRdb, only in-frame clones are kept and a portion is missing. That table supplies the V and J calls and clone size; D and trimming were determined from the DNA. Of approximately 90,000 clones in the sample, approximately 87% were seen once. The sample belongs to a study of blood T cell repertoires in COVID-19. In the study overall: From the United States, Italy and Spain came samples of acute and convalescent COVID-19.

The J gene is TRBJ2-7, the V gene TRBV6-2 or TRBV6-3; 7 bases match TRBD2. This receptor was identified in a human donor in a cohort sampled during active COVID-19. Sequenced: peripheral blood. CDR3 region: CASSPTGLVREQYF. For the CDR3, the DNA is TGTGCCAGCAGTCCCACTGGACTAGTTCGCGAGCAGTACTTC.